The present TCR beta chain was sequenced within a study of cytomegalovirus exposure and HLA in healthy donors. The PCR had 60 Vbeta and 13 Jbeta primers. TCRdb's table, derived via immunoSEQ multiplex PCR, lists solely in-frame clones and lacks some. The table lists some 110,000 clones, almost 70% of them singletons, with approximately 9% in the top ten. V gave up 0 bases and J gave up 0 bases; unmatched junction bases: 0. Germline loops: CDR1 MNHEY, CDR2 SVGAGI. This CDR3 is 15 amino acids long. Study-level findings and limits: TCR beta V- and J-gene trimming was later associated with a missense DCLRE1C variant. Being indistinguishable, some V segments were excluded, TRBV6-2 and TRBV6-3 among them. Later work found most CMV-associated TCR beta chains apparently HLA-restricted. Donors belonging to an Asian-associated ancestry cluster reportedly showed fewer N-insertions in productive TCRs than the approximately 640-donor mean, according to what a later analysis found.

Notes on this clone: Its antigen is unknown.

The V call is TRBV6-5, the J call TRBJ2-3; 7 bases are shared with TRBD2. The sequencing sample was made of PBMCs. The sequence derives from a man aged 25-45 years in good health and CMV-seropositive. CDR3 nucleotides: TGTGCCAGCAGTTACTCGACTAGCAGCACAGATACGCAGTATTTT. Encoded protein: CASSYSTSSTDTQYF.